This T cell receptor (beta chain) was recorded in a study of human T cells and chemical hapten exposure (TCRdb year 2021). About the investigation overall: Libraries were pooled for sequencing, and variation in per-sample TCR yields was attributed mainly to small differences in library volumes within the pool. From each blood RNA sample, both TCR alpha and TCR beta chains were sequenced. The study tracked peripheral blood TCR repertoire changes in vivo during primary and secondary sensitization to the hapten diphenylcyclopropenone (DPC) in alopecia patients.

Unfractionated whole blood was collected in Tempus Blood RNA tubes, and total RNA was extracted from that blood. Five or six healthy volunteers were used as TCR sequencing controls and were bled at day 0, 2 weeks and 6 weeks. The library was built by means of 5' RACE. The sample was run on an Illumina MiSeq. During library preparation, unique molecular identifiers were attached to individual cDNA molecules so that TCRs could be counted in a quantitative, reproducible way. Concerning the study's data processing: Samples had a median of 95,638 TCRs, with a range from 23,224 to 690,600. V, J and CDR3 annotation of the TCR reads was carried out using the Decombinator software suite. To make PS versus PT1 abundance plots, every sample was subsampled to the same number of TCRs (28,000). TCRs were defined as expanded if absent before sensitization and observed at least eight times at the 2-week time point. TCRdb passed the public sequencing reads through fastp at Q25 and MiXCR, retaining productive beta sequences. A single entry per CDR3 protein holds the most common genes and DNA from its merged rows. These V and J calls derive from TCRdb rather than the authors' analysis. The sample table contains over 70,000 distinct CDR3 sequences; only one count was recorded for about 15% of them. Under 7.5% of the sample goes to the ten largest clones.

Paper-wide results and their limitations: After repeated subsampling, the strength of the expansion versus patch-test correlation and the threshold at which it became significant changed. The number of TCRs above 1 in 1000 frequency did not change with DPC sensitization; there was no evidence of global repertoire structure alterations.

To note about this clonotype: Its cognate antigen has yet to be identified. Per-base qualities were not stored, and no clone one base away is much larger.

The CDR3 numbers 13 residues from cysteine through phenylalanine. The only DNA kept is the CDR3, 39 bases in frame from the first base. CDR1 and CDR2 are drawn from the germline V gene: ENHRY, SYGVKD. The germline ends are 9 bases apart after V is trimmed by 0 bases and J by 6 bases. Rearrangement joined TRBV10-3 to TRBJ2-7, with the D gene call left open. The clonotype comes from a female donor in good health. The sequence in DNA is TGTGCCATCAGTGAGTCTGAGCCGTCCGAGCAGTACTTC. This is translated as CAISESEPSEQYF.